This TCR beta chain was sequenced during a study of shared clonotypes between healthy human individuals. Trimming stripped 0 bases from V and 0 bases from J, with 13 bases between. Germline lookup yields CDR1 SGDLS and CDR2 YYNGEE. The CDR3 has 16 residues. Participating donors were healthy, HIV-negative adults free of recent acute infections or vaccinations. Method: immunoSEQ multiplex PCR; TCRdb's copy keeps in-frame clones and lacks some. The sample holds around 500,000 clones, roughly 80% seen once. The sequenced sample was PBMCs. The rearrangement joins TRBV9 to TRBJ2-7; D perhaps matches TRBD1 (5 bases). This sequence was found in a woman in her thirties or forties in good health. Some clones in this sample may be carry-over from other donors' samples. The CDR3 nucleotides read TGTGCCAGCAGCGTAGGATCAGGGCCCCTCTCCTACGAGCAGTACTTC. It encodes CASSVGSGPLSYEQYF.